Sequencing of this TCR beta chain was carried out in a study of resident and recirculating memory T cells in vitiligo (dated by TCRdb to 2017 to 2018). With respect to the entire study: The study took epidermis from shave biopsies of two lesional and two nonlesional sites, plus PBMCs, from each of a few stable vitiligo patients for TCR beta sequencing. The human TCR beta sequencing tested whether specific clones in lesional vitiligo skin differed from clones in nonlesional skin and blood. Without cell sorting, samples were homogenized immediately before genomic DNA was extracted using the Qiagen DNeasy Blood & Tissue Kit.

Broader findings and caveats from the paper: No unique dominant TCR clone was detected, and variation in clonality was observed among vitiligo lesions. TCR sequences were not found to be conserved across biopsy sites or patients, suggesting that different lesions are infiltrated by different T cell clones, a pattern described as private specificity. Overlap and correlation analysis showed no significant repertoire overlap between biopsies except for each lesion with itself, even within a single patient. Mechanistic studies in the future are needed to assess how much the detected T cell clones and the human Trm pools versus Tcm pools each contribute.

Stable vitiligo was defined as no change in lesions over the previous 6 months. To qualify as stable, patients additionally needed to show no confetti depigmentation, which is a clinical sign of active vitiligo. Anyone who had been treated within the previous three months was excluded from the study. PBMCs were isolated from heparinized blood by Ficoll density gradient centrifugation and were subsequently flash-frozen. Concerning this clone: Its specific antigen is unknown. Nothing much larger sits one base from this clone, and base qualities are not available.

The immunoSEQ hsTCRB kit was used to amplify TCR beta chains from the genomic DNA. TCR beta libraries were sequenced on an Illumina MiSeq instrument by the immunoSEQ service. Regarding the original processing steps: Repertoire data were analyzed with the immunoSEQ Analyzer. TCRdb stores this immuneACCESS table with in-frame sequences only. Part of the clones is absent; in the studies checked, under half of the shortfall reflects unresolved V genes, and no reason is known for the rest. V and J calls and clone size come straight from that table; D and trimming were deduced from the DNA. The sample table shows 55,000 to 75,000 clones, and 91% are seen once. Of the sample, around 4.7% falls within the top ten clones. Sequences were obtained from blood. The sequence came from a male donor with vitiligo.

DNA sequence: TGTGCCAGTAGTTACGGACAGGGGGTTAGCTATGGCTACACCTTC. Its translation reads: CASSYGQGVSYGYTF. In this chain, TRBV19 is recombined with TRBJ1-2, and 10 junction bases match TRBD1. CDR3 length: 15 amino acids, cysteine to phenylalanine. The sequence is cut down to CDR3 DNA, 45 bases in frame from base 1. The germline V gene encodes CDR1 LNHDA and CDR2 SQIVND (reference sequence). For this chain, trimming is 5 bases at the V end and 4 bases at the J end, and the number of junction bases without a gene match is 7.